This TCR beta chain comes out of a study of STAT5B mutations in CD4+ large granular lymphocyte leukemia. The germline V gene has CDR1 ENHRY and CDR2 SYGVKD. There are 13 residues in the CDR3. Trimming took 4 bases from V and 2 from J, leaving 9 bases between them. TCRdb keeps only in-frame clones here, not all; method: immunoSEQ multiplex PCR. The repertoire holds fewer than 35,000 clones, with roughly 78% as singletons. This chain uses TRBV10-3 with TRBJ2-7; unclear D gene. What was sequenced was CD4+ T cells from blood buffy coats. This TCR came from a human donor in good health. The DNA for the CDR3 is TGTGCCATCAGTGTGGCAGGAACCTACGAGCAGTACTTC. Protein sequence: CAISVAGTYEQYF.